This T cell receptor beta chain was captured in a study of cytomegalovirus exposure and HLA in healthy donors (TCRdb year 2017). Background on the whole study: According to a later analysis, one platform produced both the approximately 110 validation repertoires and the 670 or so repertoires of the first cohort. The study aimed to test whether cataloging public T cell receptors could reveal signatures of past pathogen exposure. Along with the approximately 670-subject first cohort, a separate validation cohort of over 90 different subjects was used. To predict cytomegalovirus infection status, the study brought together high-throughput TCR immunosequencing, statistical association of individual TCRs with disease status, and machine learning.

Separate from the approximately 670-subject first cohort, the validation cohort of about 110 subjects was the group to which the donors belonged. Study-wide findings and limitations: A few of the identified cytomegalovirus-associated TCR beta chains were confirmed in vitro to be specific for cytomegalovirus antigens. In the study, around 150 TCR beta chains were listed as associated with cytomegalovirus. A later analysis found that TCRs clustered in the first cohort also tended to co-occur in the 100 to 150 validation repertoires, with more than 90% of cluster scores above 0. A later analysis had no HLA typing for the validation cohort, so co-occurrence there was scored across all 110 or so repertoires. The classifier was reported to diagnose cytomegalovirus status with high specificity and sensitivity in both the original and validation cohorts. The authors suggested that the approach could potentially be generalized to other disease states and immunological phenotypes. While some public TCRs were present in many individuals, most TCR sequences turned up only very rarely across donors.

As concerns this clone: Its antigen is not yet known. Within one base of it there is no much larger clone, and no base qualities were kept.

Libraries were made using the immunoSEQ multiplex PCR assay. Regarding the original processing steps: A statistical classification framework was built for diagnosing cytomegalovirus status from the catalog of TCR beta chain sequences. Entries here come from immuneACCESS through TCRdb and include only in-frame sequences with V and J called. Some clones fail to appear in such tables; in the studies checked, an unresolved V gene covers under half of the shortfall, and the cause of the remainder is unknown. The V and J calls and clone size are taken from that table; D and trimming were inferred from the DNA. Present in this sample are some 180,000 clones, approximately 86% of which were seen just once. The ten largest make up more than 5.5% of the sample. From the cysteine up to the phenylalanine, the CDR3 has a length of 14 residues. The only DNA kept is the CDR3, 42 bases in frame from the first base. For CDR1 and CDR2, the germline V gene lists SQVTM and ANQGSEA. V loses 3 bases, J loses 4 bases, and the germline ends lie 10 bases apart.

Sequencing was done on a sample of PBMCs. The rearrangement combines TRBV29-1 with TRBJ2-6; the D gene is not confidently resolved. The sequence was obtained from a man aged 25-45 years in good health and CMV-seropositive. The encoded CDR3 is CSVEWWNGANVLTF. The DNA is as follows: TGCAGCGTTGAGTGGTGGAACGGGGCCAACGTCCTGACTTTC.